A selection of T cell receptor beta chains follows, all from one sample in a study of cytomegalovirus exposure and HLA in healthy donors. Generated by immunoSEQ multiplex PCR, the TCRdb table keeps only in-frame clones and is missing some. Altogether tens of thousands of clones are present, 70% to 90% being singletons, with the ten largest covering less than 3%. The sample consisted of PBMCs. The receptors here all came from a woman aged 25 to 39 in good health and CMV-seronegative. Each CDR3 is given with its conserved first and last residue. D genes are given only for firm matches. A row's size may be missing; if present it is once, few, many or a size class.

j_gene,d_gene,abundance,v_gene,CDR3nt,CDR3aa
TRBJ2-7,.,.,TRBV7-9,TGTGCCAGCAGCTCCATCGTCAGGGGGACTCCCTACGAGCAGTACTTC,CASSSIVRGTPYEQYF
TRBJ1-6,TRBD1,.,TRBV19,TGTGCCAGTAGTGGACCGGGACAGCTACATTCACCCCTCCACTTT,CASSGPGQLHSPLHF
TRBJ1-4,.,.,TRBV5-1,TGCGCCAGCAGCGCGGGCCCTAATGAAAAACTGTTTTTT,CASSAGPNEKLFF
TRBJ1-2,.,.,TRBV28,TGTGCCAGCAGTTTAGAGTGGCAGGGCTTCTATGGCTACACCTTC,CASSLEWQGFYGYTF
TRBJ1-1,.,few,TRBV19,TGTGCCAGTAGATGGGCAGCCTCTTCGAACACTGAAGCTTTCTTT,CASRWAASSNTEAFF
TRBJ2-2,.,.,TRBV7-6,TGTGCCAGCAGCCCCTGGGGGGCGAACACCGGGGAGCTGTTTTTT,CASSPWGANTGELFF
TRBJ2-7,TRBD1,.,TRBV7-9,TGTTCCAGCACCATCATAGGGACAGGACACTACGAGCAGTACTTC,CSSTIIGTGHYEQYF
TRBJ2-1,.,.,TRBV7-8,TGTGCCAGCAGCTCTGCTGGGCTTTACAATGAGCAGTTCTTC,CASSSAGLYNEQFF
TRBJ1-6,TRBD1,.,TRBV7-2,TGTGCCAGCATCGCCACAGGGGCGGCCAATTCACCCCTCCACTTT,CASIATGAANSPLHF
TRBJ1-2,.,.,TRBV5-4,TGTGCCAGCCTTGGCCAGGACACGAACTATGGCTACACCTTC,CASLGQDTNYGYTF
TRBJ1-5,TRBD1,once,TRBV27,TGTGCCAGCAGTTCAGGGGGCCCCAATCAGCCCCAGCATTTT,CASSSGGPNQPQHF
TRBJ2-5,TRBD2,.,TRBV9,TGTGCCAGCAGCCGAGGACTAGCGGAGGGGGAGACCCAGTACTTC,CASSRGLAEGETQYF
TRBJ1-2,.,once,TRBV5-1,TGCGCCAGCAGCTTGGAGGCTTGGGACATCTATGGCTACACCTTC,CASSLEAWDIYGYTF
TRBJ1-1,.,.,TRBV20-1,TGCAGTGCTAGAGGCGGCACTGAAGCTTTCTTT,CSARGGTEAFF
TRBJ1-4,.,.,TRBV11-2,TGTGCCAGCAGCTACGGGGGGCGGGGTGAAAAACTGTTTTTT,CASSYGGRGEKLFF
TRBJ2-1,TRBD2,.,TRBV10-2,TGCGCCAGCAGTGAGTCGCCGGCTAGCGGGGGGAACAATGAGCAGTTCTTC,CASSESPASGGNNEQFF
TRBJ1-2,TRBD1,once,TRBV6-5,TGTGCCAGCAGCATAGGGACAGGGGGCGCAATCTTC,CASSIGTGGAIF
TRBJ2-2,TRBD2,.,TRBV19,TGTGCCAGTAGTATCCTCTTAGCGGGGTTGAACACCGGGGAGCTGTTTTTT,CASSILLAGLNTGELFF
TRBJ2-7,.,once,TRBV6-1,TGTGCCAGCAGTCCGCAAGGGGTCCCCTACGAGCAGTACTTC,CASSPQGVPYEQYF
TRBJ1-5,TRBD1,.,TRBV27,TGTGCCAGCAGTCCAATGATGACAGGGATCGGCAATCAGCCCCAGCATTTT,CASSPMMTGIGNQPQHF
TRBJ1-1,.,.,TRBV6-6,TGTGCCAGCAGTAGAGGACAGTCCCCGGGCACTGAAGCTTTCTTT,CASSRGQSPGTEAFF
TRBJ2-6,.,.,TRBV11-3,TGTGCCAGCAGCTTAGGGTACGGGTCCTCTGGGGCCAACGTCCTGACTTTC,CASSLGYGSSGANVLTF
TRBJ2-7,.,.,TRBV7-2,TGTGCCAGCAGCATCCTCGACAGGAACGAGCAGTACTTC,CASSILDRNEQYF
TRBJ2-7,.,.,TRBV29-1,TGCAGCGTTGAGGAGGGATACGAGCAGTACTTC,CSVEEGYEQYF
TRBJ2-2,.,.,TRBV7-7,TGTGCTAGCAGCCCAACGGACTTCACCGGGGAGCTGTTTTTT,CASSPTDFTGELFF
TRBJ1-1,.,.,TRBV27,TGTGCCAGCAGTCGTCAGGGTGTGGACACTGAAGCTTTCTTT,CASSRQGVDTEAFF